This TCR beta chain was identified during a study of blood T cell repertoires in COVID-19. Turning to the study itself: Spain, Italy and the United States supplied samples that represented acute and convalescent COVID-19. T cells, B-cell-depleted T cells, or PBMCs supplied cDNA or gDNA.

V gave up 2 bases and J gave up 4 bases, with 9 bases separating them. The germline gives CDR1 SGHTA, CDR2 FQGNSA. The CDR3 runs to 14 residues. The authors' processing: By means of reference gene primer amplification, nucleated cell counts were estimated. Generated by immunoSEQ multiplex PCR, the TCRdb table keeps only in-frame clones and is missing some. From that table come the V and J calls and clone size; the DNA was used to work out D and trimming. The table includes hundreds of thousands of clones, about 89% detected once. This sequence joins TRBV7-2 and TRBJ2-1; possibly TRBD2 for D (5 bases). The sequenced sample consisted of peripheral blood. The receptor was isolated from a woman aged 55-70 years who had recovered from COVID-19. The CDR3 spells CASSLLSGYNEQFF. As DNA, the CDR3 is TGTGCCAGCAGCTTATTGTCGGGGTACAATGAGCAGTTCTTC.